This T cell receptor beta chain stems from a study of tumor-infiltrating lymphocytes in localized non-small cell lung cancer (dated by TCRdb to the early 2020s). Regarding the complete study: The cohort included patients whose samples were collected after neoadjuvant chemotherapy, as well as both smokers and never-smokers and several histologies. In total, the ICON cohort consisted of some 160 surgical patients with localized non-small cell lung cancer who had their tumors resected. Resected tumor tissue and uninvolved lung tissue described as non-adjacent to the tumor were contributed by each patient, with both tissues obtained from the same patient. TCR sequencing was one of several integrated assays, alongside flow cytometry, multiplex immunofluorescence, RNA-seq, exome sequencing and proteomics, applied to the same patients. A total of 50 to 65 patients were included in the paired tumor versus uninvolved lung comparison of immunoSEQ T-cell fraction. General conclusions and limits of the study: Because assay coverage varied across patients depending on available tissue quantity, TCR sequencing was performed for only a subset of the cohort. Tumor T-cell fraction from TCR sequencing was not associated with recurrence-free survival (p = 0.61). TCR-derived T-cell fraction did not differ between the flow cytometry-defined immunotypes IM1 (good prognosis) and IM2 (poor prognosis). Because different pieces of the same tissue were used for different assays, technical variation could not be separated from intratumor heterogeneity. Consistent with immunofluorescence CD3 counts, TCRbeta sequencing supported greater T cell infiltration in tumors than in uninvolved lung tissue.

ICON enrollment began in 2016, and the last patient was enrolled in late 2018. In a subcohort of about 76 patients, fresh tumor and matched uninvolved tissue were collected for in-depth immune analyses, with TCR sequencing among those analyses. DNA isolated from bulk tissue, without cell sorting, was used for TCR sequencing. A note on this clone: It lacks a known antigen. Base qualities were left out, and no much larger clone turns up one base away.

For CDR1 and CDR2, the germline V gene lists SQVTM and ANQGSEA. Germline trimming: 4 bases from V, 6 bases from J; junction bases outside gene matches: 9. The CDR3 has 14 amino acids, counting the end cysteine and phenylalanine. CDR3 DNA is the only sequence kept; it has 42 bases, read in frame from the first base. The T-cell fraction in tumor and uninvolved lung tissue was obtained from TCR sequencing using the immunoSEQ assay. The original pipeline was this. In the survival analysis, patients were divided into a high T-cell fraction group (upper tertile) and a low T-cell fraction group (lower two tertiles), and the two groups were compared using a log-rank test. A signed-rank test was used to test paired tumor versus uninvolved lung differences in T-cell fraction. TCRdb retrieved this table from immuneACCESS and kept in-frame rearrangements only. Not all clones are present; in checked studies, unresolved V genes account for under half, and no reason is known for the remainder. From that table come the V and J calls and clone size; the DNA was used to work out D and trimming. The sample table lists about 15,000 clones, about 70% of them with a count of one. The top ten clones comprise roughly 4.3% of the sample.

The receptor chain draws on TRBV29-1 and TRBJ2-3, with 8 bases aligning to TRBD2. This clonotype originated in a human donor with non-small cell lung cancer. Sequenced material: lung tumor tissue. CDR3 reads: CSVVTGGPGDTQYF. The nucleotide sequence reads as follows: TGCAGCGTTGTGACGGGAGGGCCGGGGGATACGCAGTATTTT.